This T cell receptor beta chain was sequenced during a study of CD8+CD57+ T cells in acquired aplastic anemia. Findings and caveats of the study: The study identified more than 25 CD8+ CDR3 sequences shared by patients and controls.

Using genomic DNA as the template, TCR beta VDJ and CDR3 profiling was carried out. TCRdb independently ran MiXCR on the reads; one entry per CDR3 protein. This sample has roughly 300,000 distinct CDR3 sequences, with roughly 50% found just once. The trim removed 0 bases at V and 4 bases at J, leaving 13 bases unmatched. The CDR3 runs 17 residues. Germline V CDR1 and CDR2: DFQATT, SNEGSKA (reference sequence). Concerning this clonotype itself: Its antigen remains unknown.

The receptor was derived from a human donor with severe aplastic anemia or a healthy control (not recorded which). This chain connects TRBV20-1 to TRBJ2-5, with 8 nucleotides matching TRBD2. Sequencing input: sorted CD4+, CD8+, or CD8+CD57+ T cells (not recorded which) from PBMCs. CDR3 sequence (DNA): TGCAGTGCTAGAGAGGCCCCCCCGAGCGGGAGTGGAGAGACCCAGTACTTC. Translation gives CSAREAPPSGSGETQYF.